The rows below give T cell receptor beta chains drawn from one sample of a study of shared clonotypes between healthy human individuals. The assay was immunoSEQ multiplex PCR, and TCRdb's table has in-frame clones only and misses some. The table includes about 480,000 clones, about 75% detected once. The sequenced sample consisted of PBMCs. The receptors derive from a woman between 40 and 55 years old in good health. Some clones in this sample may be carry-over from other donors' samples. CDR3s include the opening cysteine and the closing phenylalanine or tryptophan. D genes are given only for firm matches. Size values are once, few and many counts, or a class for expanded clones, and some rows have none.

V gene: TRBV30; D gene: NA; J gene: TRBJ1-1; clone size: NA; CDR3 DNA: TGTGCCTGGACCACAGGACAGCTGAACACTGAAGCTTTCTTT; CDR3 protein: CAWTTGQLNTEAFF
V gene: TRBV7-2; D gene: TRBD2; J gene: TRBJ2-3; clone size: NA; CDR3 DNA: TGTGCCAGCAGCCAGGGGGTAATAGCGGGAGGTTTGACAGATACGCAGTATTTT; CDR3 protein: CASSQGVIAGGLTDTQYF
V gene: TRBV6-1; D gene: TRBD1; J gene: TRBJ1-4; clone size: NA; CDR3 DNA: TGTGCCAGCAGTGAAGCGACAGGGGCCCGGGGCACTAATGAAAAACTGTTTTTT; CDR3 protein: CASSEATGARGTNEKLFF
V gene: TRBV28; D gene: TRBD2; J gene: TRBJ2-2; clone size: NA; CDR3 DNA: TGTGCCAGCAGTTTAGGACTAGCGGGAGGGACCGGGGAGCTGTTTTTT; CDR3 protein: CASSLGLAGGTGELFF
V gene: TRBV18; D gene: NA; J gene: TRBJ1-1; clone size: NA; CDR3 DNA: TGTGCCAGCTCACCACCGAGGGCGGGCACTGAAGCTTTCTTT; CDR3 protein: CASSPPRAGTEAFF
V gene: TRBV6-5; D gene: TRBD1; J gene: TRBJ1-1; clone size: NA; CDR3 DNA: TGTGCCAGCAGTTACTCGAGGACAGGGGGTAACACTGAAGCTTTCTTT; CDR3 protein: CASSYSRTGGNTEAFF
V gene: TRBV18; D gene: TRBD1; J gene: TRBJ1-4; clone size: once; CDR3 DNA: TGTGCCAGCTCACCCCGTACCGGGACAGGTGAAAAACTGTTTTTT; CDR3 protein: CASSPRTGTGEKLFF
V gene: TRBV4-1; D gene: NA; J gene: TRBJ1-2; clone size: NA; CDR3 DNA: TGCGCCAGCAGCCAAGCCGAATCCGCTAACTATGGCTACACCTTC; CDR3 protein: CASSQAESANYGYTF
V gene: TRBV5-1; D gene: NA; J gene: TRBJ2-7; clone size: NA; CDR3 DNA: TGCGCCAGCAGCTTAGGAGCCCAAGCTAGCGAGCAGTACTTC; CDR3 protein: CASSLGAQASEQYF
V gene: TRBV7-2; D gene: TRBD2; J gene: TRBJ2-3; clone size: NA; CDR3 DNA: TGTGCCAGCAGCGCCTCTAGCGGGAGTGGTACAGATACGCAGTATTTT; CDR3 protein: CASSASSGSGTDTQYF
V gene: TRBV7-3; D gene: TRBD2; J gene: TRBJ2-1; clone size: NA; CDR3 DNA: TGTGCCAGCAGCCCTACGACTAGCGGGTCCAATGAGCAGTTCTTC; CDR3 protein: CASSPTTSGSNEQFF
V gene: TRBV15; D gene: NA; J gene: TRBJ1-1; clone size: NA; CDR3 DNA: TGTGCCACCAGCAGAGGAGGAGAGAACACTGAAGCTTTCTTT; CDR3 protein: CATSRGGENTEAFF
V gene: TRBV14; D gene: NA; J gene: TRBJ2-7; clone size: NA; CDR3 DNA: TGTGCCAGCAGCCAACACTCCTACGAGCAGTACTTC; CDR3 protein: CASSQHSYEQYF
V gene: TRBV15; D gene: NA; J gene: TRBJ1-5; clone size: NA; CDR3 DNA: TGTGCCACCAGCAACCGAATCAGGGGTAGGATGGTCGACAATCAGCCCCAGCATTTT; CDR3 protein: CATSNRIRGRMVDNQPQHF
V gene: TRBV10-3; D gene: TRBD1; J gene: TRBJ1-4; clone size: NA; CDR3 DNA: TGTGCCATCAGTGAGGTGACCGGGACAGGGCCTGAAAAACTGTTTTTT; CDR3 protein: CAISEVTGTGPEKLFF
V gene: TRBV27; D gene: TRBD1; J gene: TRBJ2-5; clone size: NA; CDR3 DNA: TGTGCCAGCAGTACAGCTCGGACAGGGGGCGGTGAGACCCAGTACTTC; CDR3 protein: CASSTARTGGGETQYF
V gene: TRBV27; D gene: NA; J gene: TRBJ2-3; clone size: NA; CDR3 DNA: TGTGCCAGCAGTCCCTGGAGGGTCAGGGGTGCAGATACGCAGTATTTT; CDR3 protein: CASSPWRVRGADTQYF
V gene: TRBV18; D gene: NA; J gene: TRBJ1-1; clone size: NA; CDR3 DNA: TGTGCCAGCTCACCATTTGGCAGTAGCACTGAAGCTTTCTTT; CDR3 protein: CASSPFGSSTEAFF
V gene: TRBV29-1; D gene: TRBD2; J gene: TRBJ2-1; clone size: NA; CDR3 DNA: TGCAGCGCCGGGGGGACTAGGATCTACAATGAGCAGTTCTTC; CDR3 protein: CSAGGTRIYNEQFF
V gene: TRBV29-1; D gene: NA; J gene: TRBJ2-1; clone size: NA; CDR3 DNA: TGCAGCGTTGATGCCGGACATCTGCAGTTCTTC; CDR3 protein: CSVDAGHLQFF
V gene: TRBV18; D gene: NA; J gene: TRBJ2-3; clone size: NA; CDR3 DNA: TGTGCCAGCTCACAGGGACGAGGGAATTTTGCAGATACGCAGTATTTT; CDR3 protein: CASSQGRGNFADTQYF
V gene: TRBV12-5; D gene: TRBD2; J gene: TRBJ2-2; clone size: NA; CDR3 DNA: TGTGCTAGTGGTTTGGTGGTTAGCGGGAGTATCACCGGGGAGCTGTTTTTT; CDR3 protein: CASGLVVSGSITGELFF
V gene: TRBV9; D gene: NA; J gene: TRBJ1-1; clone size: once; CDR3 DNA: TGTGCCAGCAGCGTTACGGCTAACACTGAAGCTTTCTTT; CDR3 protein: CASSVTANTEAFF
V gene: TRBV7-6; D gene: TRBD2; J gene: TRBJ2-7; clone size: NA; CDR3 DNA: TGTGCCAGCAGCTTAGTGGCTAGCGGGAGGCAATCCCTCTACGAGCAGTACTTC; CDR3 protein: CASSLVASGRQSLYEQYF
V gene: TRBV28; D gene: TRBD1; J gene: TRBJ2-5; clone size: once; CDR3 DNA: TGTGCCAGCACCGAGACAGGGTTGGGGGAGACCCAGTACTTC; CDR3 protein: CASTETGLGETQYF
V gene: TRBV7-7; D gene: TRBD1; J gene: TRBJ2-1; clone size: NA; CDR3 DNA: TGTGCCAGCAGCTCAGGGACAGGGGGTTGGGATGAGCAGTTCTTC; CDR3 protein: CASSSGTGGWDEQFF
V gene: TRBV7-8; D gene: NA; J gene: TRBJ2-1; clone size: NA; CDR3 DNA: TGTGCCAGCAGCTTAGAAGGCGGCCTGACTAACAATGAGCAGTTCTTC; CDR3 protein: CASSLEGGLTNNEQFF